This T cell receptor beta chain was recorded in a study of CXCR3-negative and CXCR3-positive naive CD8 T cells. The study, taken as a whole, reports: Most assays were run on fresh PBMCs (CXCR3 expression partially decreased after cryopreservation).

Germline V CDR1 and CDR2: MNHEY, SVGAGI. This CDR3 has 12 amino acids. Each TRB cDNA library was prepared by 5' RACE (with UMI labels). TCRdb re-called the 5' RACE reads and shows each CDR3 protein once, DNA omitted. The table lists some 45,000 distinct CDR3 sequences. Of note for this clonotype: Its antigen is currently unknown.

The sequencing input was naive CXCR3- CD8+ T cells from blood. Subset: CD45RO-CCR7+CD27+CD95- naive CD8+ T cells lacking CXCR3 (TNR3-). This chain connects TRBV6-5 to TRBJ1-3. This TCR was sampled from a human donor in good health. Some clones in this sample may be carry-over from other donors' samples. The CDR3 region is CASSYSGDTIYF.